The 20 T cell receptor beta chains reported below all come from one sample, sequenced in a study of T cells after yellow fever vaccination. Each CDR3 protein is one row after TCRdb ran MiXCR on the 5' RACE reads. The sample has approximately 550,000 distinct CDR3 sequences; around an eighth are singletons. Sequencing was performed on PBMCs, taken on the day of the yellow fever booster vaccination. Source of these receptors: a man aged 25 to 40 who received the YFV17D yellow fever vaccine.

The chain links TRBV7-2 to TRBJ1-1, with 7 nucleotides matching TRBD1. Germline V gene data show CDR1 as SGHTA and CDR2 as FQGNSA. CDR3 length: 14 residues. Unmatched junction bases numbered 10, after V lost 8 bases and J lost 4 bases. The CDR3 sequence is CASQYQTGTTEAFF. DNA for the CDR3: TGTGCCAGCCAATATCAGACAGGGACCACTGAAGCTTTCTTT.

This clonotype was seen more than once but under ten times. This chain links TRBV5-1 with TRBJ2-7, with D unresolved. Germline CDR1 SGHRS, CDR2 YFSETQ. The germline V and J ends were trimmed by 4 bases and 3 bases, with 14 bases remaining between them. The CDR3 loop spans 14 amino acids. The CDR3 region is CASSPGHGNYEQYF. CDR3 in DNA: TGCGCCAGCAGCCCGGGCCATGGAAACTACGAGCAGTACTTC.

The chain joins TRBV12-3 or TRBV12-4 to TRBJ2-3; 7 bases align to TRBD1. Trimming at V came to 5 bases and at J to 1 base, leaving 6 bases not matched to a gene. CDR3 size: 15 residues. The CDR3 nucleotides read TGTGCCAGCAGTCCCACAGGGGATCGCACAGATACGCAGTATTTT. This sequence encodes CASSPTGDRTDTQYF.

The chain carries TRBV7-9 and TRBJ1-1; no firm D call. Trimming cost V 5 bases and J 7 bases, with 11 bases left between them. This CDR3 has 12 residues. Germline V gene lookup returns CDR1 SEHNR and CDR2 FQNEAQ (reference sequence). The CDR3 DNA sequence: TGTGCCAGCAGCAGCCAAGGTTATGAAGCTTTCTTT. This translates into CASSSQGYEAFF.

The chain uses TRBV11-2 and TRBJ2-5; D is unresolved. CDR3 length equals 13 residues. Germline loops: CDR1 SGHAT, CDR2 FQNNGV. The V and J ends lost 3 bases and 4 bases respectively, with 9 bases between them. The CDR3 nucleotides read TGTGCCAGCAGCTTGGTCACCCTAGAGACCCAGTACTTC. Encoded protein: CASSLVTLETQYF.

This clonotype was seen more than once but under ten times. The chain carries TRBV24-1 and TRBJ1-5; no reliable D call. CDR3 length equals 13 residues. Trimming removed 4 bases from V and 6 bases from J, with 9 bases in between. The germline CDR1 and CDR2 sequences are KGHDR and SFDVKD. CDR3 amino acids: CATSEAGRQPQHF. CDR3 nucleotides: TGTGCCACCAGTGAGGCAGGCCGTCAGCCCCAGCATTTT.

Many counts were recorded for this clonotype. V gene TRBV7-9 combines with J gene TRBJ2-7; D is perhaps TRBD2 (5 bases). The V gene lost 1 base and the J gene lost 3 bases, with 13 bases spanning the gap. Germline assignment: CDR1 SEHNR and CDR2 FQNEAQ (reference sequence). CDR3 length equals 15 residues. This CDR3 reads CASSLGSGGNYEQYF. CDR3 DNA sequence: TGTGCCAGCAGCTTAGGTTCTGGAGGAAACTACGAGCAGTACTTC.

This clonotype has just a few counts. The chain has TRBV7-6 and TRBJ1-6; 7 bases agree with TRBD1. Trimming removed 6 bases from V and 7 bases from J; junction bases left unmatched: 9. Germline V gene sequence: CDR1 SGHVS, CDR2 FNYEAQ. There are 15 residues in the CDR3. The CDR3 region has the DNA TGTGCCAGCAGACAATACACAGGGGAAAATTCACCCCTCCACTTT. Residues: CASRQYTGENSPLHF.

This sequence joins TRBV14 and TRBJ2-6; D remains unclear. CDR1 is SGHDN and CDR2 is FVKESK in the germline V gene. The germline V and J ends were trimmed by 3 bases and 3 bases, with 9 bases remaining between them. The CDR3 totals 15 residues. The CDR3 DNA reads TGTGCCAGCAGCCAGCGTAAGGGTGGGGCCAACGTCCTGACTTTC. It is translated as CASSQRKGGANVLTF.

This clonotype has only a few counts. V and J are TRBV4-3 and TRBJ1-2; a weak D match, TRBD1 (5 bases). Per germline, CDR1 LGHNA and CDR2 YSLEER. There are 16 residues in the CDR3. Deletions cut 4 bases from V and 0 bases from J, with 15 bases between. This CDR3 reads CASSRGTATTNYGYTF. The CDR3 DNA reads TGCGCCAGCAGCCGCGGGACCGCCACCACTAACTATGGCTACACCTTC.

This clonotype has only a few counts. Here the CDR3 reads CASSERSSSQFF. Here the CDR3 DNA reads TGTGCCAGCAGTGAAAGGTCCTCATCTCAGTTCTTC. The chain uses TRBV6-1 and TRBJ2-1; D ambiguous. Germline V lookup: CDR1 MNHNS, CDR2 SASEGT. CDR3 size: 12 residues. Trimming removed 2 bases at V and 13 bases at J, with 12 bases between.

This clonotype has a handful of counts. J is TRBJ1-1 and V is TRBV6-1; TRBD1 is a possible D gene (6 bases). Trimming pared 6 bases from V and 5 bases from J, leaving 16 bases between. CDR3 length equals 14 residues. CDR1 MNHNS and CDR2 SASEGT come from the germline V gene. The DNA of the CDR3 is TGTGCCAGCAGGATCCCGGGGGGGCTTACTGAAGCTTTCTTT. This gives the protein CASRIPGGLTEAFF.

This clonotype appeared a few times. This chain links TRBV5-1 with TRBJ1-6; 8 nucleotides line up with TRBD1. J lost 6 bases, V lost 6 bases, and 2 bases had no gene match. The CDR3 loop spans 13 amino acids. CDR1 and CDR2 from the germline V gene are SGHRS and YFSETQ. The CDR3: CASTDRGNSPLHF. CDR3 in DNA: TGCGCCAGCACCGACAGGGGTAATTCACCCCTCCACTTT.

The chain uses TRBV23-1 and TRBJ2-2, with TRBD2 as a possible D gene (6 bases). TRBV23-1 is an ORF, and what it does is uncertain. V lost 3 bases and J 1 base, leaving 12 bases between the germline ends. The CDR3 sequence is 16 residues long. The CDR3 protein is CASSHPGLKNTGELFF. The CDR3 region has the DNA TGCGCCAGCAGTCACCCGGGACTTAAGAACACCGGGGAGCTGTTTTTT.

In this sample, this clonotype turned up a few times. The rearrangement links TRBV3-1 to TRBJ2-2, with a weak D call TRBD1 (5 bases). This CDR3 has 14 amino acids. V dropped 6 bases and J dropped 4 bases, with 12 bases sitting between them. Germline V gene lookup returns CDR1 LGHDT and CDR2 YNNKEL (reference sequence). The CDR3, as DNA: TGTGCCAGCAGTCCCCAGGGTTTCACCGGGGAGCTGTTTTTT. This gives the protein CASSPQGFTGELFF.

This clonotype was picked up a small number of times. This chain connects TRBV7-2 to TRBJ2-3; 9 nucleotides match TRBD1. Losses at the gene ends were 5 bases for V and 0 bases for J; bases not matched to a gene: 6. CDR1 is SGHTA and CDR2 is FQGNSA in the germline V gene. This CDR3 is 16 amino acids long. CDR3 region: CASSPMGTGSTDTQYF. Written as DNA, the CDR3 is TGTGCCAGCAGCCCCATGGGGACAGGGAGCACAGATACGCAGTATTTT.

Here the CDR3 DNA reads TGTGCCAGCAGCCATGACAGGAACACTGAAGCTTTCTTT. Residues: CASSHDRNTEAFF. The chain recombines TRBV7-3 with TRBJ1-1; weak D call: TRBD1 (5 bases). CDR1 is SGHTA and CDR2 is FQGTGA in the germline V gene. V shed 5 bases and J shed 1 base, with 8 bases lying between them. The CDR3 is made up of 13 amino acids.

The sample holds a few counts of this clonotype. The chain links TRBV5-8 to TRBJ1-2; TRBD1 is a possible D gene (5 bases). V dropped 4 bases and J dropped 8 bases, with 12 bases sitting between them. In germline, CDR1 is SGHTS, CDR2 YDEGEE. The length of the CDR3 is 12 residues. CDR3 protein: CASSGDRDGYTF. Written as DNA, the CDR3 is TGTGCCAGCAGCGGGGATCGGGACGGCTACACCTTC.

This clonotype has more than one count but fewer than ten. The chain has TRBV29-1 and TRBJ2-1; TRBD2 might be the D (6 bases). The CDR3 sequence is 11 residues long. Per germline, CDR1 SQVTM and CDR2 ANQGSEA. The CDR3 DNA reads as TGCGCGGGGCGGACTTACAATGAGCAGTTCTTC. It translates to CAGRTYNEQFF.

This clonotype was seen a few times. The rearrangement joins TRBV19 to TRBJ2-2; maybe TRBD1 (6 bases). CDR3 length equals 15 residues. Germline CDR1 and CDR2: LNHDA and SQIVND (reference sequence). The V end was cut by 7 bases, the J end by 6 bases, with 18 bases between. The CDR3 nucleotides are TGTGCCAGTACGGGTCAGGGGAGACAGTCCGGGGAGCTGTTTTTT. Amino acids: CASTGQGRQSGELFF. Complete variable domain (other parts from reference TRBV19 and TRBJ2-2): DGGITQSPKYLFRKEGQNVTLSCEQNLNHDAMYWYRQDPGQGLRLIYYSQIVNDFQKGDIAEGYSVSREKKESFPLTVTSAQKNPTAFYLCASTGQGRQSGELFFGEGSRLTVL.